This T cell receptor (beta chain) was documented in a study of blood T cells in healthy people across ages. In regard to this clonotype: Relative to the germline gene, one junction end is altered; a read error may explain this.

With a J-beta primer mix and a sample-barcoded 5' primer, a second PCR ran 7 to 11 cycles. Per-sample output comprised a minimum of 2.5 million paired-end reads containing CDR3. TCRdb reanalysed the 5' RACE reads using MiXCR and keeps one entry per CDR3 protein. The sample contains about 720,000 distinct CDR3 sequences, approximately 22% of which appear only once. CDR1 is SGHAT, CDR2 FQNNGV, per germline. This CDR3 comprises 18 residues. PBMCs numbering at least 6 million were isolated per sample. There were at least 5.5 micrograms of total RNA extracted from every sample. The chain carries TRBV11-2 and TRBJ2-1; 8 bases match TRBD2. The sequence came from a man between 65 and 79 years old in good health. Sequenced input: blood. This CDR3 is CACSPVPGGGPSYNEQFF. The CDR3 nucleotides read TGTGCCTGCAGCCCCGTGCCTGGCGGGGGGCCCTCCTACAATGAGCAGTTCTTC.